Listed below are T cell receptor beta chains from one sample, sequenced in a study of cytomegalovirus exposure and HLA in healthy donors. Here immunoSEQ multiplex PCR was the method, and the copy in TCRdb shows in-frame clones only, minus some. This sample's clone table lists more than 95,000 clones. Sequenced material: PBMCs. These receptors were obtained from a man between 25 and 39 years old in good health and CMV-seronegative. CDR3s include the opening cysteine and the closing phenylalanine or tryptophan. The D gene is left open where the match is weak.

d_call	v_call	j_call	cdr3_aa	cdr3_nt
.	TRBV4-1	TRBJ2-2	CASSPFLAGELFF	TGCGCCAGCAGCCCTTTTCTTGCCGGGGAGCTGTTTTTT
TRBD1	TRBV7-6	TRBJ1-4	CASSPTRTGVNEKLFF	TGTGCCAGCAGCCCTACCCGGACAGGGGTTAATGAAAAACTGTTTTTT
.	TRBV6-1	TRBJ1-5	CASIGGTRLNQPQHF	TGTGCCAGCATCGGAGGGACTCGGCTGAATCAGCCCCAGCATTTT
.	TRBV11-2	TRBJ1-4	CASSLDSGGRPKSELFF	TGTGCCAGCAGCTTAGATTCCGGGGGACGGCCTAAGAGTGAACTGTTTTTT
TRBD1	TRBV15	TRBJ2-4	CATSRDRTGGSYAKNIQYF	TGTGCCACCAGCAGAGATCGAACAGGGGGCAGCTACGCCAAAAACATTCAGTACTTC
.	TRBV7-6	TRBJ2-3	CASAEPEGGLGTDTQYF	TGTGCCAGTGCCGAGCCCGAAGGGGGTCTAGGGACAGATACGCAGTATTTT
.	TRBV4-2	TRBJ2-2	CASRGRLDTGELFF	TGTGCCAGCAGGGGTAGGCTAGACACCGGGGAGCTGTTTTTT
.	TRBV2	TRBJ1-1	CASSEALGAIGTEAFF	TGTGCCAGCAGTGAAGCGCTTGGGGCTATAGGCACTGAAGCTTTCTTT
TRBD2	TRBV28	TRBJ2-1	CASREAGATYNEQFF	TGTGCCAGCAGGGAAGCGGGAGCTACCTACAATGAGCAGTTCTTC
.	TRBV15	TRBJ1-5	CATSSRDSSNQPQHF	TGTGCCACCAGCAGCCGGGATTCTAGCAATCAGCCCCAGCATTTT
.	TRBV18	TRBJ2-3	CASHGREAFPLPPDTQYF	TGTGCCAGCCACGGCAGGGAGGCCTTTCCCCTACCCCCAGATACGCAGTATTTT
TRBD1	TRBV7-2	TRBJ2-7	CASSLVGQGREEQYF	TGTGCCAGCAGCTTAGTTGGACAGGGGCGGGAGGAGCAGTACTTC
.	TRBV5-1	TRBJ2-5	CASSLSGAQETQYF	TGCGCCAGCAGCCTCAGTGGTGCCCAAGAGACCCAGTACTTC
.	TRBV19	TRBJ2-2	CASSIVRGNTGELFF	TGTGCCAGTAGTATAGTACGAGGAAACACCGGGGAGCTGTTTTTT
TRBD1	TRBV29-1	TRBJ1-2	CSTEGTGGRGYTF	TGTAGCACTGAAGGGACAGGGGGCCGGGGCTACACCTTC
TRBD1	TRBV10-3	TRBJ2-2	CAISESITGGPGELFF	TGTGCCATCAGTGAGTCGATTACAGGGGGCCCCGGGGAGCTGTTTTTT
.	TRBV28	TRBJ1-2	CASSLGRQLHYGYTF	TGTGCCAGCAGTTTGGGCCGACAACTCCACTATGGCTACACCTTC
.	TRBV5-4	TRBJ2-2	CASSFPSGNTGELFF	TGTGCCAGCAGCTTCCCCAGCGGAAACACCGGGGAGCTGTTTTTT
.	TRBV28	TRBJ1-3	CASSLNRALGVIYF	TGTGCCAGCAGTTTAAACAGGGCCCTGGGGGTCATATATTTT
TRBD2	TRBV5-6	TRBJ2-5	CASSLAREGFWETQYF	TGTGCCAGCAGCTTGGCCCGGGAGGGGTTTTGGGAGACCCAGTACTTC
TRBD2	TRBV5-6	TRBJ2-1	CASSPWGLSYNEQFF	TGTGCCAGCAGCCCCTGGGGACTATCCTACAATGAGCAGTTCTTC
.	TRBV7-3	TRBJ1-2	CASSPGVSYGYTF	TGTGCCAGCAGCCCAGGGGTCTCCTATGGCTACACCTTC
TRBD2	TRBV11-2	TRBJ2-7	CASSLDAGTSVFYEQYF	TGTGCCAGCAGCTTAGATGCCGGGACTAGCGTTTTCTACGAGCAGTACTTC
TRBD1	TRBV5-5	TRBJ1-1	CASGDRVNTEAFF	TGTGCCAGCGGGGACAGGGTGAACACTGAAGCTTTCTTT
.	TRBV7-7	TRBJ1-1	CASSLAQGTEAFF	TGTGCCAGCAGCTTAGCGCAGGGCACTGAAGCTTTCTTT
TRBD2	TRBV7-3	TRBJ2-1	CASSREAGLAGGLGYNEQFF	TGTGCCAGCAGCCGTGAAGCAGGACTAGCGGGAGGACTGGGGTACAATGAGCAGTTCTTC
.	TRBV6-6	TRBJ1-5	CASTPSRANQPQHF	TGTGCCAGCACCCCAAGCAGGGCTAATCAGCCCCAGCATTTT
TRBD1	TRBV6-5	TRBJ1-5	CASSYSSGGNQPQHF	TGTGCCAGCAGTTACTCGTCAGGGGGGAATCAGCCCCAGCATTTT
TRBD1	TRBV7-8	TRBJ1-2	CASSFTGTGGLNYGYTF	TGTGCCAGCAGCTTTACCGGGACAGGGGGCTTGAACTATGGCTACACCTTC